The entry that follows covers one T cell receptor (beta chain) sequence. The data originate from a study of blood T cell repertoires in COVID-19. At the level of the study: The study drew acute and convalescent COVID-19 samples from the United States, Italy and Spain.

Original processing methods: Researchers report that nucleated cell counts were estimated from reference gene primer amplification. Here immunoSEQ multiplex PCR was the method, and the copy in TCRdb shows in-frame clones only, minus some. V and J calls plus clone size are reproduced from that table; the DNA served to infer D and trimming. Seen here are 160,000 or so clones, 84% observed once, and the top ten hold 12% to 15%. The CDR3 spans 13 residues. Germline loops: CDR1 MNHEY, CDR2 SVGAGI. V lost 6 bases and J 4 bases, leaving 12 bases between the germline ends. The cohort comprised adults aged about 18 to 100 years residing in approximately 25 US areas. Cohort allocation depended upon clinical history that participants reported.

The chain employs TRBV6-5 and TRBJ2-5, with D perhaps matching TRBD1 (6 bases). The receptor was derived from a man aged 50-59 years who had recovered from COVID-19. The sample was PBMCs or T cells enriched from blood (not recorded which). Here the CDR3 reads CASSRDKRETQYF. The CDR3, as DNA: TGTGCCAGCAGCCGGGACAAACGAGAGACCCAGTACTTC.